This T cell receptor (beta chain) derives from a study of long-term antiretroviral therapy in people with HIV. Study conclusions and caveats: Collection of the blood took place between about 2004 and 2017. The ART regimens in use then may have been less effective than current ones.

There were no participants with HIV treated outside the United States. Samples held about 0.9-10 million cryopreserved PBMC, and DNA extraction followed. Running of the v3.0 immunoSEQ assay took place at survey level. Profiled with immunoSEQ multiplex PCR; TCRdb holds only in-frame clones, not every one. The sample lists around 15,000 clones; more than 70% were seen once. Losses at the gene ends were 4 bases for V and 13 bases for J; bases not matched to a gene: 8. This CDR3 spans 14 amino acids. CDR1 SGHRS and CDR2 YFSETQ come from the germline V gene. For this clone: Its antigen is as yet unknown.

The sequence was obtained from a man between 50 and 59 years old with HIV. Sequences were derived from unsorted PBMCs, sampled 6.9 years after starting antiretroviral therapy. The rearrangement joins TRBV5-1 to TRBJ2-1; TRBD2 aligns across 13 bases. CDR3 in amino acids: CASSHFGTSGIQFF. For the CDR3, the DNA is TGCGCCAGCAGCCATTTTGGGACTAGCGGGATACAGTTCTTC.